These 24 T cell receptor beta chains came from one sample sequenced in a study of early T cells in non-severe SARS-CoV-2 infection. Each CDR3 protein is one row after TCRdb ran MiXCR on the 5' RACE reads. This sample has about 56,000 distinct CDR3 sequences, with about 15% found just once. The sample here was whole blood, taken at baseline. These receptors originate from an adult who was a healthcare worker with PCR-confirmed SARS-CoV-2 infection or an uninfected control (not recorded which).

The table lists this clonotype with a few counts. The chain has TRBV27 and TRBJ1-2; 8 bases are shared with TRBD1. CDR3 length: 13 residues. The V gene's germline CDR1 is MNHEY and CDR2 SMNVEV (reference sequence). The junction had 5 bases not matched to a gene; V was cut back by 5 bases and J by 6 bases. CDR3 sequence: CASSVDRVHGYTF. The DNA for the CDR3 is TGTGCCAGCAGTGTGGACAGGGTGCATGGCTACACCTTC.

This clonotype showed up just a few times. CDR3 DNA: TGTGCCAGCAGTTTACTCGGTGACGAGCAGTACTTC. Protein: CASSLLGDEQYF. V is TRBV28 and J is TRBJ2-7; D gene unclear. V dropped 2 bases and J dropped 5 bases, with 7 bases sitting between them. The germline V gene has CDR1 MDHEN and CDR2 SYDVKM. The CDR3 extends over 12 amino acids. The variable domain in full, with the rest retrieved from reference TRBV28 and TRBJ2-7, is DVKVTQSSRYLVKRTGEKVFLECVQDMDHENMFWYRQDPGLGLRLIYFSYDVKMKEKGDIPEGYSVSREKKERFSLILESASTNQTSMYLCASSLLGDEQYFGPGTRLTVT.

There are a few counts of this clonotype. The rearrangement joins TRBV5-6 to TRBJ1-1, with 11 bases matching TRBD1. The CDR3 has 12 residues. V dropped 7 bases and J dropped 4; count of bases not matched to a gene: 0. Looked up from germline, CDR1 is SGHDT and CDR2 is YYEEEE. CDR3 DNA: TGTGCCAGCGGGACAGGGGGCACTGAAGCTTTCTTT. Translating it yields CASGTGGTEAFF.

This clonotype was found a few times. The CDR3 is CASSKTAGEPTGELFF. In DNA form, the CDR3 reads TGTGCCAGCAGCAAAACAGCGGGCGAGCCCACCGGGGAGCTGTTTTTT. The V and J genes are TRBV21-1 and TRBJ2-2; no DNA check was done on the table's D call, TRBD1. TRBV21-1 is recorded as a pseudogene. This CDR3 has 16 amino acids.

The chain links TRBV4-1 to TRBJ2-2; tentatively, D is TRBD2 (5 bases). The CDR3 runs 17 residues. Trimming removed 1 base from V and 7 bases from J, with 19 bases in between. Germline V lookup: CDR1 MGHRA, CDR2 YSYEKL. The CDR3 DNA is TGCGCCAGCAGCCAAGTATTCCGAGGGCCTGGAAACGGGGAGCTGTTTTTT. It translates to CASSQVFRGPGNGELFF.

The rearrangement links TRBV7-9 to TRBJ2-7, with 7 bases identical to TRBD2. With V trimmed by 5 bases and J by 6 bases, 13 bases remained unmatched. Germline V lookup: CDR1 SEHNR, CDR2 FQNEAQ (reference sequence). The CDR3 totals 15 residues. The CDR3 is CASSPPGGSVPEQYF. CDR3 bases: TGTGCCAGCAGCCCCCCCGGCGGGAGTGTTCCCGAGCAGTACTTC.

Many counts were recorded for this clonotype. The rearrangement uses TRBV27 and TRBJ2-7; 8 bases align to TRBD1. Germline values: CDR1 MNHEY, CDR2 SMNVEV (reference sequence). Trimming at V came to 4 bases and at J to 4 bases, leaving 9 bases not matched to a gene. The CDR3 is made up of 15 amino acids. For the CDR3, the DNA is TGTGCCAGCAGTTCCCCCAACAGGGGGGTATACGAGCAGTACTTC. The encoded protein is CASSSPNRGVYEQYF.

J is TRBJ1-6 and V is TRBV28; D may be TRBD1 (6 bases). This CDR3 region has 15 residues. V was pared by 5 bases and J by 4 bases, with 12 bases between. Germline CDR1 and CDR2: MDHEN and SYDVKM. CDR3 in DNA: TGTGCCAGCAGTCAAACAGGGACTTATAATTCACCCCTCCACTTT. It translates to CASSQTGTYNSPLHF.

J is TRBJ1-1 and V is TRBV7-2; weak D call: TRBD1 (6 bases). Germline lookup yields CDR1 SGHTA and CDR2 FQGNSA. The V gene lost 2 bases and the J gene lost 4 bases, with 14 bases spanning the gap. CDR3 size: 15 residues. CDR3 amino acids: CASSLSQGLGTEAFF. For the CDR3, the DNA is TGTGCCAGCAGCTTATCTCAGGGGCTGGGCACTGAAGCTTTCTTT.

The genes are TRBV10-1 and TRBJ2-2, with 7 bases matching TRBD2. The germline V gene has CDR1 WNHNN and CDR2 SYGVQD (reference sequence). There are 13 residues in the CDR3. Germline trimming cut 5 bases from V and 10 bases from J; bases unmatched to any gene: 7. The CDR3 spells CASSKSGVMELFF. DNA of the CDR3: TGCGCCAGCAGTAAAAGCGGGGTAATGGAGCTGTTTTTT.

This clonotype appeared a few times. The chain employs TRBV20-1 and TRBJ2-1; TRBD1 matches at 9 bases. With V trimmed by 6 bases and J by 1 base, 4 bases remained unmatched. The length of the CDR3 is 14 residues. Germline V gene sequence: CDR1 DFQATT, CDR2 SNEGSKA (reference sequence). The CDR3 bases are TGCAGTGCCACGGGACAGGGATCCTACAATGAGCAGTTCTTC. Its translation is CSATGQGSYNEQFF.

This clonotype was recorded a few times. The chain's CDR3 is CSARVGGGGETQYF. CDR3 sequence (DNA): TGCAGTGCTAGAGTAGGAGGGGGCGGAGAGACCCAGTACTTC. The J gene is TRBJ2-5, the V gene TRBV20-1, with D tentatively TRBD1 (7 bases). Germline-derived CDR1 and CDR2 are DFQATT and SNEGSKA (reference sequence). With 1 base removed from V and 4 bases from J, the gap between germline ends came to 13 bases. This CDR3 spans 14 amino acids.

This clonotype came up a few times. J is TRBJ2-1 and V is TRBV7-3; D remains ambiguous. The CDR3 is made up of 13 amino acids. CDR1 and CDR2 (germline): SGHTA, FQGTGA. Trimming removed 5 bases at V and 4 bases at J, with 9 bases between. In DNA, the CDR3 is TGTGCCAGCAGCCAGGAGATTTACAATGAGCAGTTCTTC. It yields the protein CASSQEIYNEQFF.

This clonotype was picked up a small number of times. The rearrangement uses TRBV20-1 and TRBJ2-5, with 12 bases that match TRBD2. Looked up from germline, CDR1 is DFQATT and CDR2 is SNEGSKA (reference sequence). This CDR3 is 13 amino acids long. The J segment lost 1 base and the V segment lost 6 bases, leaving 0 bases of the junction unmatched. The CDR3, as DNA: TGCAGTGCACTAGCGGGAGGCCAAGAGACCCAGTACTTC. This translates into CSALAGGQETQYF.

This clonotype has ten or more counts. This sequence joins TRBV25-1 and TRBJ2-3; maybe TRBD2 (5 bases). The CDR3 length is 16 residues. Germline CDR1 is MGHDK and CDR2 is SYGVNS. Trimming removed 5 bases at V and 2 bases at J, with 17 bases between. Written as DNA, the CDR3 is TGTGCCAGCAGTACCGGACGTACCGGGAACACAGATACGCAGTATTTT. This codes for CASSTGRTGNTDTQYF.

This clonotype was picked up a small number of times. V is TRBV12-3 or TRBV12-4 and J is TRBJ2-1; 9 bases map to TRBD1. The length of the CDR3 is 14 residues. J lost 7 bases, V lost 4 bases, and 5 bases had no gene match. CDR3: CASSWDRVRNEQFF. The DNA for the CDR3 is TGTGCCAGCAGTTGGGACAGGGTGCGTAATGAGCAGTTCTTC.

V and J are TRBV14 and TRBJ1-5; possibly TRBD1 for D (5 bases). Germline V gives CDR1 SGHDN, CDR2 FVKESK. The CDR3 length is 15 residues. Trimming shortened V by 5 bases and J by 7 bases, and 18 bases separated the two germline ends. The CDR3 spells CASSANRPPRQPQHF. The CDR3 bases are TGTGCCAGCAGCGCAAACAGGCCCCCTCGGCAGCCCCAGCATTTT.

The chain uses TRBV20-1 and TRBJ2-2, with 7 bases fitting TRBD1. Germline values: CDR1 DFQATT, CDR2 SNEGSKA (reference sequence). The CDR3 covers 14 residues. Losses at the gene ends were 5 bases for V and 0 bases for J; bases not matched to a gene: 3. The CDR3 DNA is TGCAGTGCTTCCGGGACAGCGAACACCGGGGAGCTGTTTTTT. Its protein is CSASGTANTGELFF.

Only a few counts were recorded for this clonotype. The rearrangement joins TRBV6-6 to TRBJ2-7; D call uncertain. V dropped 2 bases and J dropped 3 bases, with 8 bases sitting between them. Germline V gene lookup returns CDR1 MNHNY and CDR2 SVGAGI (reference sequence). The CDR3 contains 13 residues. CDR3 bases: TGTGCCAGCAGTTACCCTGCCAACTACGAGCAGTACTTC. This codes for CASSYPANYEQYF.

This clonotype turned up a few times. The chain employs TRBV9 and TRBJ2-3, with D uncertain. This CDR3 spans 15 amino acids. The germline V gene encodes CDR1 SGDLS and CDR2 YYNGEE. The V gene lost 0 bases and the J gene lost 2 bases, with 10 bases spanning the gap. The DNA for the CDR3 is TGTGCCAGCAGCGTAGGAGAGAGGCTCACAGATACGCAGTATTTT. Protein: CASSVGERLTDTQYF.

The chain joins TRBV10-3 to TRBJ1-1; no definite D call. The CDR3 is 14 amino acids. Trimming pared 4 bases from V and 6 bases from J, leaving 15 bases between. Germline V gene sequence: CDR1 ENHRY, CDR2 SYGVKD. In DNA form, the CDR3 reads TGTGCCATCAGTGGGGAGGGAGGAAGGGCTGAAGCTTTCTTT. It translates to CAISGEGGRAEAFF.

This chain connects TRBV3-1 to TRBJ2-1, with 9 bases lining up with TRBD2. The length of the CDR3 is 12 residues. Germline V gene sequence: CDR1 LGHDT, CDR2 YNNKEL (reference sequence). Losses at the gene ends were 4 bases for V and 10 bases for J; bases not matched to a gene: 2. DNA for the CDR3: TGTGCCAGCAGCCTGACTAGCGGCGAGCAGTTCTTC. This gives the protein CASSLTSGEQFF.

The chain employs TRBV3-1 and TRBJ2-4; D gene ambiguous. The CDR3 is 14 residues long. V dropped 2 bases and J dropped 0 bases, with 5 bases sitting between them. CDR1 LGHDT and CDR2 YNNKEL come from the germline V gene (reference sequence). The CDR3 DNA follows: TGTGCCAGCAGCCAACGGGCAGCCAAAAACATTCAGTACTTC. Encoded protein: CASSQRAAKNIQYF.

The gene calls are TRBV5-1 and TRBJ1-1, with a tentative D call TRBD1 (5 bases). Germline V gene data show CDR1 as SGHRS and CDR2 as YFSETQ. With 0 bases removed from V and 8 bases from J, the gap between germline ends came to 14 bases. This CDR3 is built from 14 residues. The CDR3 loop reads CASSLAGAGQEAFF. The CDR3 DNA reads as TGCGCCAGCAGCTTGGCCGGGGCAGGGCAGGAAGCTTTCTTT.